In this sample, the clone carrying this T cell receptor beta chain turned up a few times. Its antigen remains unknown. This CDR3 is built from 15 residues. Germline loops: CDR1 MGHRA, CDR2 YSYEKL. V gave up 2 bases and J gave up 5 bases; unmatched junction bases: 3. The data are from a study of regulatory T cells in long-lasting Graves disease. Study-wide background: Freshly diagnosed Graves' patients had used antithyroid drugs for under 3 months.

With iRepertoire HTBI primers and Arm-PCR of CDR3 regions, TCR beta libraries were built. TCRdb re-called the multiplex PCR reads with MiXCR, one entry per CDR3 protein. The table lists 680,000 or so distinct CDR3 sequences, roughly 15% of them singletons. As to time point: newly diagnosed GD, antithyroid drugs for less than 3 months. RNA extracted from PBMCs served as the sequencing template. Study-level results: There was favoring of TRBV28, TRBJ1-2 and TRBJ2-5 in persistent disease.

This sample was shared with a second study, whose subject was T cells in Graves' hyperthyroidism and ophthalmopathy.

The material sequenced was peripheral blood mononuclear cells (PBMCs), taken at new diagnosis, from a patient treated with antithyroid drugs. The source of this sequence is a woman aged 30 to 39 with Graves disease. The chain joins TRBV4-1 to TRBJ2-1, with 10 bases identical to TRBD1. As DNA, the CDR3 is TGCGCCAGCAGCCAACCCGGGACAGGGGACAATGAGCAGTTCTTC. Its protein product is CASSQPGTGDNEQFF.